The T cell receptor beta chain described here comes from a study of Ad26.COV2.S vaccination and SARS-CoV-2 variants. Some clones are missing from TCRdb's copy, which holds only in-frame ones; the method was immunoSEQ multiplex PCR. The profile covers 350,000 to 500,000 clones, with more than 80% appearing a single time and 9% to 15% taken by the ten largest. Between the trimmed V and J ends, which lost 2 bases and 6 bases, there was a span of 7 bases. Looked up from germline, CDR1 is SGHNT and CDR2 is YENEEA. This CDR3 contains 13 residues. Regarding treatment: 15 to 20 received Ad26.COV2.S at low or high dose, single or two shots; five or six received placebo; per-sample allocation not given. Sampling was performed 63 days after the first vaccine or placebo injection.

The chain combines TRBV11-3 with TRBJ2-2; D call uncertain. The TCR sequence derives from a person aged 18-65 years who received the Ad26.COV2.S COVID-19 vaccine or a placebo. The sample in question was peripheral blood, obtained in a trial of Ad26.COV2.S vaccine versus placebo. Written as DNA, the CDR3 is TGTGCCAGCAGCTTAACCTGGTCCGGGGAGCTGTTTTTT. The encoded protein is CASSLTWSGELFF.